These 6 T cell receptor beta chains came from one sample sequenced in a study of control samples from healthy donors and cancer patients. TCRdb's table, derived via immunoSEQ multiplex PCR, lists solely in-frame clones and lacks some. Counted here are about 160,000 clones, about 90% occurring once; the ten biggest clones make up around 13%. The source material was blood. These TCRs come from a man aged 30 to 45 in good health.

The chain uses TRBV7-2 and TRBJ1-5, with TRBD1 matching over 8 bases. Germline trimming cut 6 bases from V and 7 bases from J; bases unmatched to any gene: 11. Germline CDR1 SGHTA, CDR2 FQGNSA. The length of the CDR3 is 15 residues. CDR3 nucleotides: TGTGCCAGCAGTCTAGGGGCTGGGGACAGGCAGCCCCAGCATTTT. Amino acid sequence: CASSLGAGDRQPQHF.

The CDR3 protein is CASSLQGTTEAFF. The CDR3 DNA follows: TGTGCCAGCAGCTTACAGGGGACAACTGAAGCTTTCTTT. V gene TRBV11-2 combines with J gene TRBJ1-1; D may be TRBD1 (6 bases). V lost 2 bases and J lost 5, with 9 bases in between. Germline V gene lookup returns CDR1 SGHAT and CDR2 FQNNGV. CDR3 size: 13 residues.

The rearrangement joins TRBV25-1 to TRBJ1-2; D gene ambiguous. The V gene lost 7 bases and the J gene lost 6 bases, with 12 bases spanning the gap. The CDR3 runs 12 residues. Germline V gene sequence: CDR1 MGHDK, CDR2 SYGVNS. The CDR3 DNA reads as TGTGCCAGCACCGACGTTTACAATGGCTACACCTTC. Translating gives CASTDVYNGYTF.

The count of this clone is one. At one boundary the junction diverges from the germline segment, which might be a read error. The chain uses TRBV4-3 and TRBJ2-3, with 8 bases aligning to TRBD1. Germline V gives CDR1 LGHNA, CDR2 YSLEER. The CDR3 is made up of 13 amino acids. The CDR3 loop reads CASSQDRGTGKLF. As DNA, the CDR3 is TGCGCCAGCAGCCAAGATCGCGGGACAGGCAAACTCTTT.

This clone was counted a single time. The rearrangement links TRBV29-1 to TRBJ1-1; D gene uncertain. The V gene lost 8 bases and the J gene lost 0 bases, with 13 bases spanning the gap. CDR1 and CDR2 from the germline V gene are SQVTM and ANQGSEA. This CDR3 comprises 13 residues. CDR3: CSTRGGMNTEAFF. Here the CDR3 DNA reads TGCAGCACCCGGGGTGGGATGAACACTGAAGCTTTCTTT.

This chain uses TRBV27 with TRBJ2-2; possible D gene TRBD1, 5 bases. Trimming took off 7 bases at V and 1 base at J, with 16 bases between the two ends. Germline V gene lookup returns CDR1 MNHEY and CDR2 SMNVEV (reference sequence). The CDR3 is 16 residues long. CDR3 loop: CASTYGRQLNTGELFF. The CDR3 DNA reads TGTGCCAGCACCTACGGACGACAGCTGAACACCGGGGAGCTGTTTTTT.